The present T cell receptor (beta chain) was sequenced within a study of cytomegalovirus exposure and HLA in healthy donors (TCRdb year 2017). Context from the whole study: According to an earlier analysis of 450 to 650 of the donors, some 170 million T cells yielded roughly 110 million unique TCR beta sequences and roughly 280 Gb of sequence data. Approximately 310 gigabases of sequencing data and approximately 80 million unique TCR sequences were included in an early release covering around 600 HLA-typed donors. Of the approximately 370 genotyped donors, 65% to 90% were placed in the genetic ancestry cluster associated with self-reported Caucasian donors. The study aimed to test whether cataloging public T cell receptors could reveal signatures of past pathogen exposure. Using immunosequencing, the study profiled T cell repertoires from 500 to 800 subjects and related those repertoires to cytomegalovirus serostatus. Besides the first cohort of 500 to 700 subjects, a separate validation cohort made up of some 110 different subjects was used. The study combined high-throughput TCR immunosequencing, statistical association of individual TCRs with disease status, and machine learning to predict cytomegalovirus infection status. A later analysis re-examined previously published TCR beta repertoires from roughly 720 donors and added high-resolution HLA genotyping to investigate patterns of TCR occurrence. The later analysis used no new phenotypic data to find candidate immune exposures, relying instead on TCR beta sequences and their occurrence across donors. To decide whether each TCR beta V gene segment behaved as functional or pseudogenic, an earlier analysis of approximately 620 of the donors relied on high-throughput TCR beta sequencing. Donor age, sex, ethnicity and CMV serostatus were collected together with the repertoire data. Genome-wide SNP genotypes for about 65% of the 666 donors were used in a later genetic analysis, which treated that subset as a discovery cohort. All discovery cohort repertoires had been generated using a single sequencing platform. HLA typing covered class I and class II loci at four-digit resolution. The number of donors typed differed by locus, with about 629-640 for A, B, C, DRB1 and DQB1, more than 500 for DQA1, some 570 for DPA1, and approximately 470 for DPB1. Because of strong linkage in the cohort, 5 or 6 DR-DQ haplotypes were treated as single units for association and clustering. On average, over 200,000 unique TCR beta nucleotide sequences were sequenced per donor among about 400 genotyped donors of the cohort, with roughly 18% of those sequences being non-productive. What the study reported, not specific to this receptor: For the cohort, immune exposure information was limited to CMV serostatus. Because HLA typing was unavailable for some donors at each locus, only the typed subset was used in association tests. A group of highly shared sequence variants was considered likely to be a technical artifact of the sequencing pipeline. Cytomegalovirus status was reported to be diagnosed by the classifier with high specificity and sensitivity in both the original and validation cohorts. In a later genetic analysis, a missense DCLRE1C variant was associated with V-gene and J-gene trimming of TCR beta chains, and the association was replicated in an independent cohort. Over 15 rarely observed V segments, including chromosome 9 orphons, were excluded from the earlier analysis of approximately 500 of the donors because counts were too low. Most CMV-associated TCR beta chains appeared to be HLA-restricted in a later analysis, and the HLA associations seemed to be driven largely by CMV exposure. The 87-base-pair reads could not distinguish some IMGT-functional V segments, including TRBV6-2 and TRBV6-3, so those segments were excluded. Sequencing depth was assumed to be roughly uniform across donors in the presence/absence analyses, though that assumption may not hold. A further reported finding was that TCR beta sequences accurately predicted the HLA-A and HLA-B alleles for most subjects in the first cohort. A later analysis found that TCR association rates varied across HLA loci, with DRB1 alleles showing the most associated TCRs and HLA-C alleles the fewest. According to a later genetic analysis, donors in an Asian-associated ancestry cluster had fewer N-insertions in productive TCRs than the approximately 610-donor mean. Three of the identified cytomegalovirus-associated TCR beta chains were confirmed in vitro to be specific for cytomegalovirus antigens. Broadly in line with IMGT annotations, most TCR beta V segments showed up in productive rearrangements about 87% or about 30% of the time in an earlier analysis of around 550 of the donors. The study listed 164 TCR beta chains as associated with cytomegalovirus. A later analysis associated 15,000 to 20,000 TCR beta sequences with specific HLA alleles at a false discovery rate of 0.05. It was suggested by the authors that the approach could potentially be generalized to other disease states and immunological phenotypes. Linkage disequilibrium might explain the correlated functional status among segregating V segments, but an unknown experimental factor could not be ruled out. When HLA alleles, especially DR and DQ, strongly co-occurred, TCR associations were difficult to assign to individual alleles. Only TCR beta chains were sequenced in this cohort, and the absence of alpha or paired-chain data limited detectable features. In a later analysis, HLA-associated TCR beta chains were found to be more clonally expanded and to have lower generation probabilities than equally common non-associated chains. Across donors, most TCR sequences were observed very rarely, whereas some public TCRs were present in many individuals. Several of the top co-occurrence clusters appeared to be linked to parvovirus B19, influenza, CMV and Epstein-Barr virus, according to a later analysis.

Concerning this clone itself: Its antigen is still unknown. No per-base quality is available; no much larger clone lies one base away.

The cohort comprised 550 to 700 healthy bone marrow donors. Cohort members were all nominally healthy when sampled, although unrecorded immune exposures were likely present. The donor was CMV seronegative and was included in the group of over 300 seronegative cohort members. A peripheral blood sample was collected from each donor, and TCR beta sequencing was performed on peripheral blood mononuclear cells. Genomic DNA extraction from the blood cell samples was performed with the Qiagen DNeasy Blood Extraction Kit. Trimming costs V 6 bases and J 6 bases, and their ends lie 15 bases apart. Its CDR3 holds 13 amino acids, cysteine through phenylalanine. Of all the DNA, just the CDR3 is kept, 39 bases in frame from base 1. CDR1 and CDR2 (MNHEY, SVGAGI) derive from the germline V gene. Library preparation used the immunoSEQ multiplex PCR assay. A mixture of 60 forward primers for TCR Vbeta segments and 13 reverse primers for TCR Jbeta segments was used in the multiplex PCR. The CDR3 region of rearranged TCR beta genes was amplified from genomic DNA by a multiplex PCR assay. Amplified TCR beta libraries were sequenced as 87-base-pair reads on the Illumina HiSeq System. On the study's bioinformatics: A later analysis tallied around 80 million unique TCR beta chains across the 700 or so repertoires, and around 9.9 million of those chains were shared by two or more donors. A nearest-neighbor algorithm error-corrected the raw reads and collapsed the reads into unique sequences, merging closely related sequences to remove PCR and sequencing errors. To assign V, D and J gene segments, CDR3 sequences were aligned to IMGT reference sequences. For a sequence to be retained, a match of at least six nucleotides to both a V gene segment and a J gene segment was required. Rearrangements were called productive when the CDR3 lacked stop codons and stayed in frame with V and J; all others were non-productive. Following IMGT convention, CDR3 was defined as the stretch from the second conserved V-encoded cysteine to the conserved J-encoded phenylalanine. In an earlier analysis of around 600 of the donors, sequences lacking an unambiguous match to a single V gene segment were excluded. An earlier analysis of around 600 of the donors classified V segments as functional when productive rearrangements were above 56.7% and as segregating when the standard deviation between donors was above 5%. A statistical classification framework was built for diagnosing cytomegalovirus status from the catalog of TCR beta chain sequences. A later analysis assigned V and J genes by comparing TCR nucleotide sequences with IMGT/GENE-DB human TR gene sequences. A later analysis assigned CDR3 sequences and most-parsimonious VDJ recombination scenarios with the TCRdist pipeline. A later analysis defined each TCR beta chain by its CDR3 amino acid sequence plus V-gene family, and excluded reads lacking a unique V-gene family. As a way to deal with suspected cross-contamination and a sequencing artifact, a later analysis dropped hundreds of nucleotide sequences that were highly shared and had low generation probability. A later analysis calculated a clonal expansion index for each public chain from normalized within-repertoire ranks of inferred template counts. In a later analysis, generation probabilities were computed with a VDJ recombination model fitted to out-of-frame rearrangements, and the resulting probabilities were checked against IGoR. Hypergeometric tests were used in a later analysis to score TCR-TCR, TCR-HLA and TCR-CMV co-occurrence, with a repertoire-size bias correction applied to the TCR pairs. False discovery rates were estimated in a later analysis by permuting HLA or CMV assignments 20 times. In a later analysis, co-occurring TCRs were grouped with DBSCAN, and TCRdist sequence similarity was added when clustering was performed within HLA-allele-positive subsets. Repertoires with fewer than 30,000 or more than 120,000 public chains were left out of co-occurrence clustering, as were about 5 repertoires with anomalous nucleotide sharing. This immuneACCESS table, as held by TCRdb, lists in-frame sequences with V and J called but not all clones. Of the missing ones, under half trace to an unresolved V gene in checked studies; the others have no known cause. The V and J calls and clone size are taken from that table; D and trimming were inferred from the DNA. The sample contains 120,000 to 150,000 clones, roughly 90% of them found a single time. The ten most abundant clones make up 0.4% to 0.55% of the sample.

Sequenced: PBMCs. The sequence links TRBV6-5 to TRBJ2-7; tentative D gene TRBD2, with 6 bases matching. This TCR came from a woman aged 40 to 50 in good health and CMV-seronegative. The DNA reads as follows: TGTGCCAGCAGAAGACTAGTGGCGACCGAGCAGTACTTC. This gives the protein CASRRLVATEQYF.